The 20 T cell receptor beta chains given below trace back to one sample, sequenced in a study of blood T cells in healthy people across ages. For the second PCR, which ran for roughly 6 to 11 cycles, a sample-barcoded 5' primer and a J-beta primer mix were used. TCRdb re-analysed the 5' RACE reads in MiXCR, keeping a single row per CDR3 protein. This sample carries some 1.5 million distinct CDR3 sequences, 28% of them seen once, and the ten largest clones take less than 9.5%. Material: blood. The receptors shown here come from a woman in her twenties or thirties in good health.

A remark on this clonotype: A much larger clone sits a single nucleotide away, making a read error possible. The chain is built from TRBV3-1 and TRBJ2-7; 7 bases fit TRBD1. Germline V gene lookup returns CDR1 LGHDT and CDR2 YNNKEL (reference sequence). This CDR3 comprises 14 residues. V shed 5 bases, J shed 3 bases, and the junction held 7 bases outside the gene matches. The CDR3 loop is CASSNTGVGYEQYV. CDR3 nucleotide sequence: TGTGCCAGCAGCAACACAGGGGTAGGCTACGAGCAGTACGTC.

The chain employs TRBV2 and TRBJ1-6, with a possible D match to TRBD1 (5 bases). This CDR3 region has 14 residues. Germline CDR1 SNHLY, CDR2 FYNNEI. Trimming took 4 bases from V and 5 from J, leaving 9 bases between them. The CDR3, as DNA: TGTGCCAGCAGTGTGCCAGGGAATAATTCACCCCTCCACTTT. It yields the protein CASSVPGNNSPLHF.

This chain connects TRBV5-6 to TRBJ2-3; D is uncertain. The CDR3 runs 17 residues. The V gene's germline CDR1 is SGHDT and CDR2 YYEEEE. Trimming left V 4 bases short and J 3 bases short, with 21 bases between. CDR3 DNA: TGTGCCAGCAGCCATTCATTAACCAGCGTCGTTACAGATACGCAGTATTTT. It translates to CASSHSLTSVVTDTQYF.

This clonotype showed up just a few times. The CDR3 region has the DNA TGCGCCAGCAGCGGTGGACTGAGATCCTACAATGAGCAGTACTTC. Encoded protein: CASSGGLRSYNEQYF. V usage is TRBV5-1 and J usage is TRBJ2-4; maybe TRBD2 (5 bases). The V end lost 4 bases, the J end lost 13 bases, and 24 bases lay between the germline ends. The CDR3 length is 15 residues. Germline V gene data show CDR1 as SGHRS and CDR2 as YFSETQ.

V usage is TRBV29-1 and J usage is TRBJ2-1; 9 bases fit TRBD2. With 7 bases clipped from V and 2 bases from J, the junction kept 3 bases outside the gene matches. CDR1 and CDR2 from the germline V gene are SQVTM and ANQGSEA. CDR3 length equals 13 residues. The CDR3 region has the DNA TGCAGCGCGCGGGAGGGGGCCTACAATGAGCAGTTCTTC. Protein: CSAREGAYNEQFF.

The chain recombines TRBV28 with TRBJ1-1, with D possibly being TRBD1 (5 bases). The CDR3 is 13 residues long. Per germline, CDR1 MDHEN and CDR2 SYDVKM. V shed 6 bases and J shed 6 bases, with 14 bases lying between them. For the CDR3, the DNA is TGTGCCAGCAGGCCGACACAGGTATCTGAAGCTTTCTTT. It translates to CASRPTQVSEAFF.

The CDR3 coding sequence is TGCAGTGCTAGAAAAGGGTGGAGGGGAGGGTATGAGCAGTTCTTC. Translating gives CSARKGWRGGYEQFF. The rearrangement joins TRBV20-1 to TRBJ2-1; TRBD2 matches at 7 bases. This CDR3 is built from 15 residues. The germline V gene has CDR1 DFQATT and CDR2 SNEGSKA (reference sequence). Trimming took 2 bases from V and 8 from J; bases not matched to a gene: 12.

The chain has TRBV9 and TRBJ2-7, with 7 bases identical to TRBD2. The trim removed 4 bases at V and 6 bases at J, leaving 10 bases unmatched. Germline CDR1 SGDLS, CDR2 YYNGEE. The CDR3 spans 14 residues. This chain's CDR3 is CASSPAGRDCEQYF. In DNA form, the CDR3 reads TGTGCCAGCAGCCCAGCGGGACGGGACTGCGAGCAGTACTTC.

The V gene is TRBV5-1, the J gene TRBJ2-7, with 10 nucleotides matching TRBD1. V gave up 3 bases and J gave up 0 bases; unmatched junction bases: 9. The CDR3 is 17 amino acids. Germline V gene sequence: CDR1 SGHRS, CDR2 YFSETQ. The CDR3 region has the DNA TGCGCCAGCAGCTCGCGGATGACAGGGGGCTTCTCCTACGAGCAGTACTTC. Its protein is CASSSRMTGGFSYEQYF.

This clonotype was detected a few times. The chain carries TRBV11-2 and TRBJ2-1, with a weak D call TRBD1 (7 bases). This CDR3 has 13 residues. Germline CDR1 is SGHAT and CDR2 is FQNNGV. V lost 4 bases and J 8 bases, leaving 12 bases between the germline ends. The CDR3 DNA reads as TGTGCCAGCAGCTCGGACAGGAGGGATGAGCAGTTCTTC. It encodes CASSSDRRDEQFF.

V is TRBV6-5 and J is TRBJ2-3, with 9 bases aligning to TRBD1. The CDR3 consists of 16 residues. CDR1 is MNHEY, CDR2 SVGAGI, per germline. J lost 5 bases, V lost 0 bases, and 6 bases had no gene match. CDR3 protein: CASSYSRTGDRDTQYF. CDR3 DNA sequence: TGTGCCAGCAGTTACTCGAGGACAGGGGACAGAGATACGCAGTATTTT.

This clonotype was seen only a few times. The chain carries TRBV5-1 and TRBJ2-2; 11 bases align to TRBD2. This CDR3 is built from 17 residues. CDR1 SGHRS and CDR2 YFSETQ come from the germline V gene. With V trimmed by 1 base and J by 2 bases, 4 bases remained unmatched. In nucleotides, the CDR3 is TGCGCCAGCAGCTTGCTAGCGGGGGGTCCTAACACCGGGGAGCTGTTTTTT. Residues: CASSLLAGGPNTGELFF. The full variable domain, its missing parts supplied by reference TRBV5-1 and TRBJ2-2, is KAGVTQTPRYLIKTRGQQVTLSCSPISGHRSVSWYQQTPGQGLQFLFEYFSETQRNKGNFPGRFSGRQFSNSRSEMNVSTLELGDSALYLCASSLLAGGPNTGELFFGEGSRLTVL.

The chain links TRBV28 to TRBJ2-6, with D perhaps TRBD1 or TRBD2 (5 bases each). The V gene lost 10 bases and the J gene lost 0 bases, with 13 bases spanning the gap. The germline V gene has CDR1 MDHEN and CDR2 SYDVKM. This CDR3 region has 15 residues. The CDR3 loop reads CANSPGGSGANVLTF. In nucleotides, the CDR3 is TGTGCCAACAGCCCTGGGGGCTCTGGGGCCAACGTCCTGACTTTC. The variable domain in full, completed from reference TRBV28 and TRBJ2-6, reads DVKVTQSSRYLVKRTGEKVFLECVQDMDHENMFWYRQDPGLGLRLIYFSYDVKMKEKGDIPEGYSVSREKKERFSLILESASTNQTSMYLCANSPGGSGANVLTFGAGSRLTVL.

The rearrangement uses TRBV5-5 and TRBJ1-6; TRBD1 aligns across 7 bases. The J segment lost 5 bases and the V segment lost 6 bases, leaving 14 bases of the junction unmatched. From germline, CDR1 is SGHKS and CDR2 YYEKEE (reference sequence). This CDR3 region has 17 residues. The CDR3 DNA is TGTGCCAGCACCTTTCGCCCTGGGACAGTAGATAATTCACCCCTCCACTTT. It encodes CASTFRPGTVDNSPLHF.

This clonotype was recorded at least ten times. The V call is TRBV7-9, the J call TRBJ2-5, with 9 bases lining up with TRBD1. Looked up from germline, CDR1 is SEHNR and CDR2 is FQNEAQ (reference sequence). Trimming took 5 bases from V and 4 from J; bases not matched to a gene: 11. This CDR3 is 16 amino acids long. CDR3 loop: CASSASDRGYGETQYF. CDR3 DNA sequence: TGTGCCAGCAGCGCCTCGGACAGGGGATACGGAGAGACCCAGTACTTC.

This clonotype was seen more than once but under ten times. The chain carries TRBV7-2 and TRBJ2-7; TRBD2 aligns across 8 bases. CDR3 length: 15 amino acids. Germline CDR1 and CDR2: SGHTA and FQGNSA. With V trimmed by 5 bases and J by 3 bases, 9 bases remained unmatched. The CDR3, as DNA: TGTACCAGCAGCGGGCGGACTAGCATCGGCTACGAGCAGTACTTC. Translated: CTSSGRTSIGYEQYF.

This clonotype was observed at least ten times. The chain combines TRBV6-5 with TRBJ2-1; 7 bases align to TRBD1. CDR3 length: 11 amino acids. The junction had 0 bases not matched to a gene; V was cut back by 7 bases and J by 6 bases. CDR1 and CDR2 from the germline V gene are MNHEY and SVGAGI. CDR3 nucleotide sequence: TGTGCCAGCACAGGGGGCAATGAGCAGTTCTTC. It codes for CASTGGNEQFF.

This clonotype turned up a few times. The chain recombines TRBV5-1 with TRBJ2-1, with 12 nucleotides matching TRBD2. Germline lookup yields CDR1 SGHRS and CDR2 YFSETQ. The CDR3 totals 16 residues. V shed 4 bases, J shed 7 bases, and the junction held 9 bases outside the gene matches. CDR3 bases: TGCGCCAGCAGCGGCGGACTAGCGGGAACGGGAAATGAGCAGTTCTTC. This encodes CASSGGLAGTGNEQFF.

The V gene is TRBV6-6, the J gene TRBJ2-7, with D possibly being TRBD1 or TRBD2 (5 bases each). The germline V and J ends were trimmed by 6 bases and 4 bases, with 13 bases remaining between them. The CDR3 length is 13 residues. Germline V gene sequence: CDR1 MNHNY, CDR2 SVGAGI (reference sequence). CDR3 sequence: CASSSGTQYEQYF. CDR3 nucleotide sequence: TGTGCCAGCAGCTCCGGGACCCAGTACGAGCAGTACTTC.

On this clonotype: An end of the junction differs from the germline gene, which may be a read error. The V call is TRBV7-6, the J call TRBJ2-7; D may be TRBD1 or TRBD2 (6 bases each). In germline, CDR1 is SGHVS, CDR2 FNYEAQ. CDR3 size: 16 residues. CDR3 residues: CASSLGSGAGHYERYF. The CDR3 coding sequence is TGTGCCAGCAGCTTAGGGTCGGGGGCAGGACACTACGAGCGGTACTTC.